These T cell receptor beta chains were read from a single sample in a study of blood T cell repertoires in COVID-19. This table comes from immunoSEQ multiplex PCR, and its TCRdb copy is limited to in-frame clones, with some not included. The top ten hold roughly 4.8% of the sample, which has about 170,000 clones, approximately 92% seen once. Material: peripheral blood. The origin of the receptors is a woman between 50 and 59 years old with acute or convalescent COVID-19. Both conserved end residues are part of each CDR3. The order of the fields is J gene, V gene, D gene, clone size, CDR3 DNA, CDR3 protein. The D gene is left open where the match is weak. Part of the rows lack a size; the others show once, few, many or a class for expanded clones.

j_call: TRBJ2-6
v_call: TRBV29-1
d_call: .
clone_size: .
cdr3_nt: TGCAGCGTTTACAGTCGAGAAACTGGGGCCAACGTCCTGACTTTC
cdr3_aa: CSVYSRETGANVLTF

j_call: TRBJ1-6
v_call: TRBV27
d_call: TRBD1
clone_size: .
cdr3_nt: TGTGCCAGCAGTTTAGAGACAGGGCCTAATTCACCCCTCCACTTT
cdr3_aa: CASSLETGPNSPLHF

j_call: TRBJ2-7
v_call: TRBV7-9
d_call: TRBD2
clone_size: .
cdr3_nt: TGTGCCAGCAGCTTTGCGGGGGGTTCCTACGAGCAGTACTTC
cdr3_aa: CASSFAGGSYEQYF

j_call: TRBJ2-5
v_call: TRBV6-5
d_call: TRBD1
clone_size: .
cdr3_nt: TGTGCCAGCAGAAGACAGGGGGCATATGGGGAGACCCAGTACTTC
cdr3_aa: CASRRQGAYGETQYF

j_call: TRBJ1-1
v_call: TRBV6-6
d_call: TRBD1
clone_size: once
cdr3_nt: TGTGCCAGCACCTCGGGACAGGCGCTTGGGAACACTGAAGCTTTCTTT
cdr3_aa: CASTSGQALGNTEAFF

j_call: TRBJ2-1
v_call: TRBV6-5
d_call: .
clone_size: .
cdr3_nt: TGTGCCAGCAGCCAGGGATTTTACTCCTACAATGAGCAGTTCTTC
cdr3_aa: CASSQGFYSYNEQFF

j_call: TRBJ1-4
v_call: TRBV27
d_call: .
clone_size: .
cdr3_nt: TGTGCCAGCAGTTTTCTCGCAGGGCCCAATGAAAAACTGTTTTTT
cdr3_aa: CASSFLAGPNEKLFF

j_call: TRBJ2-1
v_call: TRBV11-2
d_call: .
clone_size: .
cdr3_nt: TGTGCCAGCAGCCTGAACGTGGCGGGCGCCAATGAGCAGTTCTTC
cdr3_aa: CASSLNVAGANEQFF

j_call: TRBJ1-4
v_call: TRBV27
d_call: .
clone_size: .
cdr3_nt: TGTGCCAGCAGTTCGCAACCGGGATACGGAGGAAAACTGTTTTTT
cdr3_aa: CASSSQPGYGGKLFF

j_call: TRBJ2-7
v_call: TRBV12-5
d_call: .
clone_size: .
cdr3_nt: TGTGCTAGTGGTTCCGGGACTGCCAGGACCTACGAGCAGTACTTC
cdr3_aa: CASGSGTARTYEQYF

j_call: TRBJ2-2
v_call: TRBV6-5
d_call: TRBD1
clone_size: once
cdr3_nt: TGTGCCAGCATTCCCGGGACAGGGAACACCGGGGAGCTGTTTTTT
cdr3_aa: CASIPGTGNTGELFF

j_call: TRBJ2-5
v_call: TRBV5-6
d_call: TRBD1
clone_size: .
cdr3_nt: TGTGCCAGCAGCACAAGGACAGGGCGGAGGGAGACCCAGTACTTC
cdr3_aa: CASSTRTGRRETQYF

j_call: TRBJ1-1
v_call: TRBV9
d_call: .
clone_size: .
cdr3_nt: TGTGCCAGCAGCCTCTCTAATGTGCGGGGCGCGGGTGGAGCTTTCTTT
cdr3_aa: CASSLSNVRGAGGAFF

j_call: TRBJ2-7
v_call: TRBV19
d_call: .
clone_size: .
cdr3_nt: TGTGCCAGTAGTTGGGCAGGGGAGTCGGGGGAGCAGTACTTC
cdr3_aa: CASSWAGESGEQYF

j_call: TRBJ1-5
v_call: TRBV18
d_call: .
clone_size: few
cdr3_nt: TGTGCCAGCTCACCTAGCCCGCAGCAGCCCCAGCATTTT
cdr3_aa: CASSPSPQQPQHF

j_call: TRBJ2-3
v_call: TRBV29-1
d_call: TRBD1
clone_size: .
cdr3_nt: TGCAGCGTGCGACAGGGACGTACAGATACGCAGTATTTT
cdr3_aa: CSVRQGRTDTQYF

j_call: TRBJ1-5
v_call: TRBV27
d_call: .
clone_size: few
cdr3_nt: TGTGCCAGCAGGTCTGGGGCCTCAAATCAGCCCCAGCATTTT
cdr3_aa: CASRSGASNQPQHF

j_call: TRBJ1-1
v_call: TRBV28
d_call: .
clone_size: once
cdr3_nt: TGTGCCAGCAGTTTATCGGACAGCCGCCGTCTGGCTTTCTTT
cdr3_aa: CASSLSDSRRLAFF

j_call: TRBJ1-3
v_call: TRBV18
d_call: TRBD1
clone_size: .
cdr3_nt: TGTGCCAGCTCATCTAAGGACAGGGCTCGGGGAAACACCATATATTTT
cdr3_aa: CASSSKDRARGNTIYF

j_call: TRBJ2-1
v_call: TRBV7-6
d_call: TRBD2
clone_size: .
cdr3_nt: TGTGCCAGCAGTTTTAGCGGGGCCTACAATGAGCAGTTCTTC
cdr3_aa: CASSFSGAYNEQFF

j_call: TRBJ1-4
v_call: TRBV5-1
d_call: TRBD1
clone_size: .
cdr3_nt: TGCGCCAGCAGCTGGACAGGGGATAATGAAAAACTGTTTTTT
cdr3_aa: CASSWTGDNEKLFF

j_call: TRBJ2-5
v_call: TRBV11-3
d_call: TRBD1
clone_size: .
cdr3_nt: TGTGCCAGCAGCTCCGGACAGGGCGGTCAAGAGACCCAGTACTTC
cdr3_aa: CASSSGQGGQETQYF

j_call: TRBJ1-5
v_call: TRBV28
d_call: TRBD1
clone_size: .
cdr3_nt: TGTGCCAACAGTCCAGGGGGAGCCCCTATCCATCAGCCCCAGCATTTT
cdr3_aa: CANSPGGAPIHQPQHF

j_call: TRBJ2-5
v_call: TRBV7-3
d_call: .
clone_size: .
cdr3_nt: TGTGCCAGCAGCCCGGTGACCGGGGAGACCCAGTACTTC
cdr3_aa: CASSPVTGETQYF

j_call: TRBJ1-4
v_call: TRBV28
d_call: .
clone_size: .
cdr3_nt: TGTGCCAGCAGTTCATACACCACAGGTTCGGGAGCAACTAATGAAAAACTGTTTTTT
cdr3_aa: CASSSYTTGSGATNEKLFF

j_call: TRBJ2-1
v_call: TRBV11-2
d_call: .
clone_size: .
cdr3_nt: TGTGCCAGCAGCTTAGGGTGGGCACCACTCTACAATGAGCAGTTCTTC
cdr3_aa: CASSLGWAPLYNEQFF

j_call: TRBJ1-1
v_call: TRBV6-5
d_call: .
clone_size: .
cdr3_nt: TGTGCCAGCAGTTACGTCCAGGAGAACACTGAAGCTTTCTTT
cdr3_aa: CASSYVQENTEAFF

j_call: TRBJ1-1
v_call: TRBV6-5
d_call: TRBD1
clone_size: .
cdr3_nt: TGTGCCAGCAGCTCATCGACAGGGAAACCGCTCTTT
cdr3_aa: CASSSSTGKPLF

j_call: TRBJ2-3
v_call: TRBV12-5
d_call: .
clone_size: .
cdr3_nt: TGTGCTAGTAGCCGGGACACCCGCACAGATACGCAGTATTTT
cdr3_aa: CASSRDTRTDTQYF

j_call: TRBJ2-5
v_call: TRBV7-2
d_call: .
clone_size: .
cdr3_nt: TGTGCCAGCAGCTTAGGACAGCAAGAGACCCAGTACTTC
cdr3_aa: CASSLGQQETQYF

j_call: TRBJ2-7
v_call: TRBV12-1
d_call: .
clone_size: .
cdr3_nt: TGTGCCAGCAGCTCCACCCCTTGGACAGGGGACTTC
cdr3_aa: CASSSTPWTGDF

j_call: TRBJ2-3
v_call: TRBV6-5
d_call: .
clone_size: .
cdr3_nt: TGTGCCAGTGCGGGCCCAGGCGCAGATACGCAGTATTTT
cdr3_aa: CASAGPGADTQYF

j_call: TRBJ2-7
v_call: TRBV18
d_call: TRBD1
clone_size: once
cdr3_nt: TGTGCCAGCTCACGACAGGGCTCCTACGAGCAGTACTTC
cdr3_aa: CASSRQGSYEQYF

j_call: TRBJ1-2
v_call: TRBV28
d_call: .
clone_size: .
cdr3_nt: TGTGCCAGCAGCCTTGCTAACTATGGCTACACCTTC
cdr3_aa: CASSLANYGYTF

j_call: TRBJ1-2
v_call: TRBV2
d_call: .
clone_size: .
cdr3_nt: TGTGCCAGCAGAGATACAGGGCTCTATGGCTACACCTTC
cdr3_aa: CASRDTGLYGYTF

j_call: TRBJ2-5
v_call: TRBV7-7
d_call: TRBD2
clone_size: .
cdr3_nt: TGTGCTAGCAGCCCAATAGCGGGAGGGTACCAAGAGACCCAGTACTTC
cdr3_aa: CASSPIAGGYQETQYF

j_call: TRBJ2-7
v_call: TRBV6-5
d_call: .
clone_size: .
cdr3_nt: TGTGCCAGCACCGCGGGTGGGCTAGCGACCTACGAGCAGTACTTC
cdr3_aa: CASTAGGLATYEQYF